These 29 T cell receptor beta chains came from one sample sequenced in a study of blood T cell repertoires in COVID-19. Using immunoSEQ multiplex PCR, the repertoire was profiled, and TCRdb retains in-frame clones only, with some absent. The sample yields fewer than 120,000 clones, more than 65% seen once. Specimen: peripheral blood. Receptor source: an elderly woman with acute or convalescent COVID-19.

V usage is TRBV6-4 and J usage is TRBJ1-2; D not certain. This CDR3 has 14 amino acids. CDR1 is MRHNA, CDR2 SNTAGT, per germline. V was cut by 2 bases and J by 4 bases, with 11 bases left in between. The CDR3 loop reads CASSDGSKSYGYTF. The CDR3 DNA reads TGTGCCAGCAGTGACGGGAGTAAGAGCTATGGCTACACCTTC.

The chain employs TRBV14 and TRBJ2-2; D gene uncertain. This CDR3 contains 14 residues. The V and J ends lost 3 bases and 2 bases respectively, with 7 bases between them. Germline CDR1 SGHDN, CDR2 FVKESK. CDR3 sequence: CASSQRSNTGELFF. The CDR3 bases are TGTGCCAGCAGCCAGCGATCTAACACCGGGGAGCTGTTTTTT.

CDR3 amino acids: CASSLTSGGFYEQYF. CDR3 nucleotide sequence: TGTGCCAGCTCATTAACTAGCGGGGGTTTCTACGAGCAGTACTTC. This chain uses TRBV18 with TRBJ2-7; 11 bases fit TRBD2. Germline CDR1 reads KGHSH; CDR2 reads LQKENI. V gave up 5 bases and J gave up 3 bases; unmatched junction bases: 6. The CDR3 consists of 15 residues.

The chain has TRBV7-2 and TRBJ2-3; D is ambiguous. The CDR3 loop spans 15 amino acids. Deletions cut 0 bases from V and 6 bases from J, with 13 bases between. Germline CDR1 and CDR2: SGHTA and FQGNSA. Here the CDR3 reads CASSLAQRIRDTQYF. CDR3 coding DNA: TGTGCCAGCAGCTTAGCCCAGAGGATTCGCGATACGCAGTATTTT.

This clone was picked up a small number of times. The chain is built from TRBV6-4 and TRBJ2-7, with 7 bases fitting TRBD1. V dropped 5 bases and J dropped 2; count of bases not matched to a gene: 6. The germline gives CDR1 MRHNA, CDR2 SNTAGT. The CDR3 is made up of 14 amino acids. The CDR3 coding sequence is TGTGCCAGCAGTCCGGACAGGAACGCCTACGAGCAGTACTTC. Protein sequence: CASSPDRNAYEQYF.

V is TRBV28 and J is TRBJ1-2; D call uncertain. This CDR3 has 13 amino acids. The V gene lost 6 bases and the J gene lost 7 bases, with 15 bases spanning the gap. The germline V gene encodes CDR1 MDHEN and CDR2 SYDVKM. The DNA of the CDR3 is TGTGCCAGCAGACAAGCGGGGTCGAGTGGCTACACCTTC. It is translated as CASRQAGSSGYTF.

This clone was seen just once. The V gene is TRBV7-9, the J gene TRBJ2-5; 8 nucleotides align to TRBD2. V lost 1 base and J lost 5; bases outside the gene matches: 9. CDR1 and CDR2 from the germline V gene are SEHNR and FQNEAQ (reference sequence). CDR3 length: 16 amino acids. The chain's CDR3 is CASSLVAGGGSETQYF. As DNA, the CDR3 is TGTGCCAGCAGCTTAGTGGCGGGAGGCGGTTCGGAGACCCAGTACTTC.

CDR3 bases: TGTGCCAGCTCGGGGTTGAGACAGGGGGCCAAAAACATTCAGTACTTC. Translated, it gives CASSGLRQGAKNIQYF. The chain has TRBV19 and TRBJ2-4; 8 nucleotides match TRBD1. The CDR3 has 16 residues. The germline V gene has CDR1 LNHDA and CDR2 SQIVND (reference sequence). V gave up 9 bases and J gave up 1 base; unmatched junction bases: 11.

This clone occurred a few times. The chain combines TRBV18 with TRBJ1-4; D is unclear. The ends were cut back, 6 bases at V and 5 bases at J, with 22 bases in the middle. Germline-derived CDR1 and CDR2 are KGHSH and LQKENI. This CDR3 region has 17 residues. As DNA, the CDR3 is TGTGCCAGCTCGCTTCAATTCTCAGGTTCTGGAAATGAAAAACTGTTTTTT. The encoded protein is CASSLQFSGSGNEKLFF.

The chain is built from TRBV5-1 and TRBJ2-3, with D maybe TRBD1 (5 bases). The V end was cut by 0 bases, the J end by 1 base, with 6 bases between. The CDR3 is 14 residues long. Germline CDR1 and CDR2: SGHRS and YFSETQ. The CDR3 loop reads CASSLGRGTDTQYF. CDR3 sequence (DNA): TGCGCCAGCAGCTTGGGCAGGGGCACAGATACGCAGTATTTT.

This chain uses TRBV11-2 with TRBJ2-7; 9 nucleotides match TRBD2. J lost 3 bases, V lost 4 bases, and 13 bases had no gene match. The CDR3 is 17 residues long. Germline-derived CDR1 and CDR2 are SGHAT and FQNNGV. The CDR3 coding sequence is TGTGCCAGCAGCTCGACTAGCGGAGTTACCCGACTCTACGAGCAGTACTTC. As protein: CASSSTSGVTRLYEQYF.

A single count supports this clone. The chain joins TRBV3-1 (or the pseudogene TRBV3-2) to TRBJ1-3; D uncertain. The CDR3 is 12 amino acids. The ends were cut back, 5 bases at V and 9 bases at J, with 11 bases in the middle. Looked up from germline, CDR1 is LGHDT and CDR2 is YNNKEL (reference sequence). In nucleotides, the CDR3 is TGTGCCAGCAGCAAGGAGACCACCACCATATATTTT. This encodes CASSKETTTIYF.

The chain is built from TRBV10-2 and TRBJ2-7; maybe TRBD1 (5 bases). CDR3 length: 15 residues. In germline, CDR1 is WSHSY, CDR2 SAAADI. The V end lost 4 bases, the J end lost 2 bases, and 15 bases lay between the germline ends. The DNA for the CDR3 is TGCGCCAGCAGTGCGGACAAGGGTGGAACCTACGAGCAGTACTTC. Its translation is CASSADKGGTYEQYF.

This rearrangement joins TRBV5-4 to TRBJ2-4; 7 bases map to TRBD2. J lost 1 base, V lost 4 bases, and 5 bases had no gene match. Germline-derived CDR1 and CDR2 are SGHNT and YYREEE (reference sequence). This CDR3 has 15 residues. Here the CDR3 reads CASSVLGGAKNIQYF. CDR3 DNA sequence: TGTGCCAGCAGCGTCTTGGGGGGGGCCAAAAACATTCAGTACTTC.

This chain uses TRBV19 with TRBJ2-1; D may be TRBD2 (6 bases). Trimming took off 4 bases at V and 1 base at J, with 14 bases between the two ends. Per germline, CDR1 LNHDA and CDR2 SQIVND (reference sequence). The CDR3 has 16 residues. The CDR3 region has the DNA TGTGCCAGTAGTAGTCGGGGGTACGGGTCCTACAATGAGCAGTTCTTC. Residues: CASSSRGYGSYNEQFF.

V usage is TRBV29-1 and J usage is TRBJ2-5; 9 bases agree with TRBD1. This CDR3 contains 15 residues. V lost 4 bases and J lost 5; bases outside the gene matches: 11. In germline, CDR1 is SQVTM, CDR2 ANQGSEA. In DNA form, the CDR3 reads TGCAGCGTTGGGCTCCCCGGGACAGGGTGGGAGACCCAGTACTTC. Amino acid sequence: CSVGLPGTGWETQYF.

The rearrangement uses TRBV7-6 and TRBJ2-7, with 9 bases lining up with TRBD1. V lost 5 bases, J lost 6 bases, and 11 bases stayed unmatched. Germline assignment: CDR1 SGHVS and CDR2 FNYEAQ. The CDR3 runs 15 residues. Here the CDR3 DNA reads TGTGCCAGCAGCCGGGGGGACAGGGTAGCAGGCGAGCAGTACTTC. This sequence encodes CASSRGDRVAGEQYF.

This clone was counted a single time. V is TRBV6-6 and J is TRBJ1-5, with a tentative D call TRBD1 (5 bases). Trimming pared 5 bases from V and 7 bases from J, leaving 18 bases between. CDR1 and CDR2 (germline): MNHNY, SVGAGI (reference sequence). The CDR3 contains 15 residues. CDR3 loop: CASSTPGAGNQPQHF. In nucleotides, the CDR3 is TGTGCCAGCAGTACCCCCGGGGCGGGGAACCAGCCCCAGCATTTT.

V and J are TRBV2 and TRBJ1-5; 10 nucleotides line up with TRBD1. V was clipped by 6 bases and J by 0 bases; unmatched bases: 8. Germline values: CDR1 SNHLY, CDR2 FYNNEI. This CDR3 comprises 17 residues. This CDR3 is CASRDRGPGYSNQPQHF. The CDR3 DNA follows: TGTGCCAGCAGAGACAGGGGGCCGGGATATAGCAATCAGCCCCAGCATTTT.

The chain joins TRBV6-1 to TRBJ1-2; D not certain. Germline CDR1 MNHNS, CDR2 SASEGT. The CDR3 totals 14 residues. V lost 6 bases and J lost 4, with 15 bases in between. The CDR3 region is CASSLERPGYGYTF. The CDR3 region has the DNA TGTGCCAGCAGCCTAGAGAGGCCGGGCTATGGCTACACCTTC.

This rearrangement joins TRBV30 to TRBJ2-5; TRBD1 is a possible D gene (5 bases). Germline V gene sequence: CDR1 GTSNPN, CDR2 SVGIG (reference sequence). Deletions cut 5 bases from V and 5 bases from J, with 12 bases between. The CDR3 is 12 residues long. CDR3 in DNA: TGTGCCTGGGCAGGGAATGGGGAGACCCAGTACTTC. It encodes CAWAGNGETQYF.

This chain joins TRBV5-1 and TRBJ2-3; the D is unclear. Trimming cost V 4 bases and J 4 bases, with 16 bases left between them. Germline loops: CDR1 SGHRS, CDR2 YFSETQ. There are 15 residues in the CDR3. CDR3 residues: CASSLSAQQADTQYF. The CDR3 region has the DNA TGCGCCAGCAGCCTGTCGGCGCAGCAGGCAGATACGCAGTATTTT.

The genes are TRBV5-1 and TRBJ2-7, with 9 bases aligning to TRBD1. After removal of 4 bases from V and 4 bases from J, the junction contained 9 bases not matched to a gene. Germline V CDR1 and CDR2: SGHRS, YFSETQ. The CDR3 runs to 15 residues. Here the CDR3 reads CASSALGQGPYEQYF. For the CDR3, the DNA is TGCGCCAGCAGCGCCCTGGGACAGGGTCCATACGAGCAGTACTTC.

This sequence joins TRBV7-2 and TRBJ2-5; TRBD2 aligns across 9 bases. CDR1 is SGHTA, CDR2 FQGNSA, per germline. The CDR3 sequence is 14 residues long. After removal of 3 bases from V and 5 bases from J, the junction contained 4 bases not matched to a gene. The CDR3 sequence is CASSFSGSGETQYF. In DNA form, the CDR3 reads TGTGCCAGCAGCTTTAGCGGGAGTGGGGAGACCCAGTACTTC.

The chain has TRBV19 and TRBJ2-5, with 7 bases matching TRBD2. Per the germline V gene, CDR1 is LNHDA and CDR2 is SQIVND (reference sequence). V was clipped by 4 bases and J by 4 bases; unmatched bases: 12. This CDR3 has 16 residues. Written as DNA, the CDR3 is TGTGCCAGTAGTACGGGAGGTGCTACAATATTAGAGACCCAGTACTTC. The encoded protein is CASSTGGATILETQYF.

V usage is TRBV19 and J usage is TRBJ1-2, with TRBD1 matching 7 bases. The germline V gene encodes CDR1 LNHDA and CDR2 SQIVND (reference sequence). The junction had 6 bases not matched to a gene; V was cut back by 6 bases and J by 5 bases. The CDR3 is 13 amino acids. CDR3 in amino acids: CASSPTGVYGYTF. The CDR3 nucleotides read TGTGCCAGTAGCCCCACAGGGGTGTATGGCTACACCTTC.

This clone was seen a single time. The chain joins TRBV30 to TRBJ1-5, with D perhaps TRBD1 (6 bases). Per the germline V gene, CDR1 is GTSNPN and CDR2 is SVGIG (reference sequence). The CDR3 covers 15 residues. Trimming cost V 3 bases and J 0 bases, with 12 bases left between them. DNA of the CDR3: TGTGCCTGGAGCGGGGGGCTTCATAGCAATCAGCCCCAGCATTTT. Its translation is CAWSGGLHSNQPQHF.

The chain recombines TRBV25-1 with TRBJ1-5, with 7 bases aligning to TRBD1. Germline CDR1 reads MGHDK; CDR2 reads SYGVNS. This CDR3 region has 14 residues. Trimming removed 5 bases from V and 2 bases from J; junction bases left unmatched: 3. CDR3 region: CASSQTGGNQPQHF. As DNA, the CDR3 is TGTGCCAGCAGTCAAACAGGGGGCAATCAGCCCCAGCATTTT.

The chain joins TRBV5-7 to TRBJ2-1; maybe TRBD2 (5 bases). TRBV5-7 counts as an open reading frame of uncertain function. V gave up 1 base and J gave up 5 bases, with 16 bases separating them. CDR3 length: 16 amino acids. CDR3 sequence (DNA): TGTGCCAGCAGCTTGCTTGTACGGGGTCTTCACAATGAGCAGTTCTTC. Protein: CASSLLVRGLHNEQFF.